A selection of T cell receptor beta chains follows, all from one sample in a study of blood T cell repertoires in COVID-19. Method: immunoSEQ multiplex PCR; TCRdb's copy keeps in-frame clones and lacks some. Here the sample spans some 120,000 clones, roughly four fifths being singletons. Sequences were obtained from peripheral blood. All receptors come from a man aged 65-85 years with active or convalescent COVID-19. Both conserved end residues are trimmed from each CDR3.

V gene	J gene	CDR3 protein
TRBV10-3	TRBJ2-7	AISERTAYEQY
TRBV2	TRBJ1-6	ASSLAFRFGSSPLH
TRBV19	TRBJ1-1	ASSIGEVNTEAF
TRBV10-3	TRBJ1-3	AIGEGTGNTIY
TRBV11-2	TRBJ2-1	ASSPQLEEQF
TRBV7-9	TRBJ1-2	ASSPRTFIYGYT
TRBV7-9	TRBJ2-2	ASSLATSGNTGELF
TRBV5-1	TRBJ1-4	ASSLAGGDGEKLF
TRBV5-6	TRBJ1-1	ASSLGPWRTEAF
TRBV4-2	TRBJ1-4	ASSHGMGGAGDEKLF
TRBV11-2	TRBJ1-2	ASSLDGGTPNYGYT
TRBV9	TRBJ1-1	ASSLLTDTEAF
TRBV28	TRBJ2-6	ATGTGSSGANVLT
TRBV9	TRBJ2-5	ASSVGSSGDQETQY
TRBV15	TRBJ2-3	ATSRDRAGDGVQY
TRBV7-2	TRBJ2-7	ASSLGSMGQSYEQY
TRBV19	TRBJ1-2	ASSMGIGGGYT
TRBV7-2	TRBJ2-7	ASSHSGGTQEQY
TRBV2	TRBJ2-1	ASSDSGRNEQF
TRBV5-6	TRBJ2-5	ASSALPGQHSIQETQY
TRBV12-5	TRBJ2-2	ASGIGQGAGELF
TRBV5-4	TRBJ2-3	ASSALYLSTDTQY
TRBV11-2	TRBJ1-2	ASSLRANYGYT
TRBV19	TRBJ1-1	ASKGGILRGAGNTEAF
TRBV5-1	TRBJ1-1	ASSKGDRATEAF
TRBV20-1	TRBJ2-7	SARIGYEQY
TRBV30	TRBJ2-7	AWSAGTGVYEQY
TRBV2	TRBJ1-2	ASRTTGQLNYGYT